The T cell receptor (beta chain) described here comes from a study of blood T cell repertoires in COVID-19 (dated by TCRdb to the early 2020s). Study-wide context: Samples from collaborators originated in the United States, Italy and Spain and spanned both the acute and convalescent phases of COVID-19. The material from the prospective study consisted of cDNA or gDNA derived from T cells, B-cell-depleted T cells, or PBMCs. Deeply sampled blood TCRbeta repertoires from subjects exposed to, actively infected with, or recovered from COVID-19 were included in the dataset. A freely available public database, intended as a resource for researchers studying the immune response to SARS-CoV-2, is where the repertoires were released. Samples came from the ongoing ImmuneRACE study (first 160 participants) plus 1,254 subjects from 6 global collaborators. Nearly every sample came with metadata listing a de-identified subject ID, COVID-19 status, age in years and sex. Where HLA class I and class II types were available, the types were taken from metadata supplied by the sample provider, not from assay-based typing. Results and caveats for the whole study, not just this receptor: The quantity of clinical and demographic metadata differed by source and by participant and was supplied without curation.

This clone occurred once. The target of this receptor is not known. No base quality values were provided; no much bigger clone lies one nucleotide off. Samples from volunteer blood donors who had recovered from COVID-19 were contributed by a second Seattle source. Whole blood was collected in K2EDTA tubes by collaborating institutions according to the institutions' own protocols. For TCRbeta analysis, collaborators shipped samples as frozen whole blood, isolated PBMCs, or DNA extracted from either of those sample types. The CDR3 has 14 amino acids, counting the end cysteine and phenylalanine. The retained sequence is limited to the CDR3, 42 bases, with the frame set at the first base. V is reduced by 5 bases and J by 3 bases, leaving a spacing of 10 bases between them. The germline V gene supplies CDR1 MGHDK and CDR2 SYGVNS. TCRbeta CDR3 regions were amplified from genomic DNA using the immunoSEQ Assay, a bias-controlled multiplex PCR. Concerning the study's data processing: The number of nucleated cells in each sample was estimated from the amplification of reference gene primers within the assay. To quantify the absolute abundance of each unique TCRbeta CDR3 rearrangement, sequence reads were collapsed and filtered. For each sample, productive Simpson clonality was calculated as the square root of Simpson's diversity index over productive rearrangements. The table comes from immuneACCESS by way of TCRdb, which keeps in-frame sequences with V and J called. Part of the clones is missing from these tables; in studies checked, under half for an unresolved V gene and the rest for unknown reasons. The V and J calls and clone size are taken from that table; D and trimming were inferred from the DNA. The sample table holds 150,000 or so clones, of which approximately 85% were seen once. The leading ten clones occupy about 1.2% of the sample.

The chain uses TRBV25-1 and TRBJ1-4, with no reliable assignment of the D segment. The sequenced sample was peripheral blood. This TCR was recovered from a man in his sixties who had recovered from COVID-19. The sequenced DNA is TGTGCCAGCAGTCGAGGGCCGTCTAATGAAAAACTGTTTTTT. Its protein is CASSRGPSNEKLFF.